Shown below are 31 T cell receptor beta chains from a single sample sequenced in a study of chemoradiotherapy in HPV16-positive cancers. Profiling relied on immunoSEQ multiplex PCR, and the TCRdb table lists in-frame clones only, not all of them. The table lists more than 20,000 clones, around nine tenths of them singletons. The starting material was blood, obtained from a patient who underwent chemoradiotherapy. The receptors come from a human donor with HPV-associated anogenital cancer.

This chain uses TRBV6-1 with TRBJ2-1, with 9 positions matching TRBD1. Germline lookup yields CDR1 MNHNS and CDR2 SASEGT. This CDR3 contains 14 residues. J was trimmed by 8 bases and V by 3 bases; bases with no gene match: 5. CDR3 DNA: TGTGCCAGCAGTGAGGGACAGGGAAACGATGAGCAGTTCTTC. It encodes CASSEGQGNDEQFF.

In its sample, this clone was seen once. The DNA of the CDR3 is TGTGCCAGCAGCAGATGGGGATCCAACTCCTACAATGAGCAGTTCTTC. Amino acid sequence: CASSRWGSNSYNEQFF. V usage is TRBV13 and J usage is TRBJ2-1, with D unresolved. Germline CDR1 reads PRHDT; CDR2 reads FYEKMQ (reference sequence). Trimming shortened V by 5 bases and J by 0 bases, and 14 bases separated the two germline ends. The CDR3 covers 16 residues.

This clone was counted once. The chain links TRBV7-3 to TRBJ2-3, with 8 bases that match TRBD2. The germline CDR1 and CDR2 sequences are SGHTA and FQGTGA. This CDR3 is built from 16 residues. The J segment lost 4 bases and the V segment lost 5 bases, leaving 11 bases of the junction unmatched. CDR3 amino acids: CASSPTSGIASDTQYF. The CDR3 bases are TGTGCCAGCAGCCCAACTAGCGGAATTGCCTCAGATACGCAGTATTTT.

The chain employs TRBV4-1 and TRBJ2-3; 8 positions match TRBD1. The germline V gene has CDR1 MGHRA and CDR2 YSYEKL. This CDR3 contains 16 residues. The trim removed 4 bases at V and 3 bases at J, leaving 9 bases unmatched. The DNA of the CDR3 is TGCGCCAGCAGCCTTACCGGGACAGGATCTACAGATACGCAGTATTTT. Translation: CASSLTGTGSTDTQYF.

The chain carries TRBV27 and TRBJ1-6, with 10 bases matching TRBD1. J gave up 9 bases and V 4 bases, and 6 bases lay outside the gene matches. The CDR3 extends over 15 amino acids. Germline V gene data show CDR1 as MNHEY and CDR2 as SMNVEV (reference sequence). The CDR3 protein is CASSSIDRGRSPLHF. CDR3 nucleotides: TGTGCCAGCAGTTCGATTGACAGGGGGCGTTCACCCCTCCACTTT.

The J gene is TRBJ2-5, the V gene TRBV7-6, with TRBD2 matching over 9 bases. The CDR3 has 16 amino acids. Looked up from germline, CDR1 is SGHVS and CDR2 is FNYEAQ. The V and J ends lost 2 bases and 4 bases, in that order; junction bases with no gene match: 8. The CDR3 DNA sequence: TGTGCCAGCAGCTTAAGGGGCGGGGGGGCCATAGAGACCCAGTACTTC. It is translated as CASSLRGGGAIETQYF. Based on the CDR3 plus reference TRBV7-6 and TRBJ2-5, the full variable domain is GAGVSQSPRYKVTKRGQDVALRCDPISGHVSLYWYRQALGQGPEFLTYFNYEAQQDKSGLPNDRFSAERPEGSISTLTIQRTEQRDSAMYRCASSLRGGGAIETQYFGPGTRLLVL.

The rearrangement links TRBV7-2 to TRBJ2-1, with 14 bases matching TRBD2. V gave up 3 bases and J gave up 5 bases; unmatched junction bases: 6. In germline, CDR1 is SGHTA, CDR2 FQGNSA. The CDR3 totals 17 residues. The CDR3 sequence: CASSFGTSGGLDNEQFF. The CDR3 bases are TGTGCCAGCAGCTTCGGGACTAGCGGGGGTCTCGACAATGAGCAGTTCTTC.

The rearrangement joins TRBV7-9 to TRBJ2-7; TRBD1 or TRBD2 may be the D gene (5 bases each). Trimming removed 4 bases at V and 1 base at J, with 17 bases between. CDR1 is SEHNR, CDR2 FQNEAQ, per germline (reference sequence). The CDR3 has 16 amino acids. The CDR3 DNA reads TGTGCCAGCAGCTCAATGTGGGACGGAGTATCCTACGAGCAGTACTTC. Amino acid sequence: CASSSMWDGVSYEQYF.

The rearrangement joins TRBV18 to TRBJ2-5, with D tentatively TRBD2 (5 bases). CDR1 is KGHSH and CDR2 is LQKENI in the germline V gene. Trimming shortened V by 3 bases and J by 9 bases, and 14 bases separated the two germline ends. This CDR3 contains 13 residues. CDR3 DNA sequence: TGTGCCAGCTCACCCCCGATCGGACTGGCCCAGTACTTC. It codes for CASSPPIGLAQYF.

This chain links TRBV18 with TRBJ1-1; D might be TRBD1 (5 bases). Trimming removed 6 bases at V and 4 bases at J, with 15 bases between. From germline, CDR1 is KGHSH and CDR2 LQKENI. The CDR3 is 14 residues long. CDR3 sequence (DNA): TGTGCCAGCTCCTATATCGACAGTCCCACTGAAGCTTTCTTT. Amino acid sequence: CASSYIDSPTEAFF.

The table lists this clone with a few counts. The rearrangement joins TRBV28 to TRBJ1-2; a possible D gene is TRBD1 (6 bases). Germline loops: CDR1 MDHEN, CDR2 SYDVKM. The CDR3 totals 14 residues. Trimming stripped 4 bases from V and 3 bases from J, with 12 bases between. CDR3 coding DNA: TGTGCCAGCAGTTCACAGGGTCCACACTATGGCTACACCTTC. It codes for CASSSQGPHYGYTF.

This clone occurred once. V and J are TRBV10-3 and TRBJ2-5; D may be TRBD1 (6 bases). Trimming removed 7 bases at V and 5 bases at J, with 14 bases between. The CDR3 covers 13 residues. CDR1 and CDR2 (germline): ENHRY, SYGVKD. The CDR3, as DNA: TGTGCCATCAAAAAACAGGGTGGGGAGACCCAGTACTTC. Translation gives CAIKKQGGETQYF.

The genes are TRBV11-3 and TRBJ2-1, with D unresolved. This CDR3 has 15 amino acids. V lost 4 bases and J 2 bases, leaving 12 bases between the germline ends. CDR1 SGHNT and CDR2 YENEEA come from the germline V gene. CDR3: CASSWGTIPYNEQFF. In nucleotides, the CDR3 is TGTGCCAGCAGCTGGGGAACAATTCCCTACAATGAGCAGTTCTTC. Full variable domain (remainder filled in from reference TRBV11-3 and TRBJ2-1): EAGVVQSPRYKIIEKKQPVAFWCNPISGHNTLYWYLQNLGQGPELLIRYENEEAVDDSQLPKDRFSAERLKGVDSTLKIQPAELGDSAVYLCASSWGTIPYNEQFFGPGTRLTVL.

The CDR3 sequence is CASSRDGSTDTQYF. For the CDR3, the DNA is TGTGCCAGCAGCCGGGACGGCAGCACAGATACGCAGTATTTT. The gene calls are TRBV7-2 and TRBJ2-3; perhaps D is TRBD1 or TRBD2 (5 bases each). This CDR3 has 14 amino acids. Deletions cut 5 bases from V and 0 bases from J, with 9 bases between. Germline V gives CDR1 SGHTA, CDR2 FQGNSA.

The chain combines TRBV19 with TRBJ2-5; no reliable D call. V lost 6 bases and J lost 4, with 18 bases in between. CDR3 length: 15 residues. Germline V CDR1 and CDR2: LNHDA, SQIVND (reference sequence). CDR3 sequence reads: CASSRPVGVGETQYF. Written as DNA, the CDR3 is TGTGCCAGTAGCCGTCCCGTCGGTGTAGGAGAGACCCAGTACTTC.

The chain combines TRBV7-6 with TRBJ2-7; a weak D match, TRBD1 (6 bases). CDR1 is SGHVS, CDR2 FNYEAQ, per germline. This CDR3 has 12 residues. Trimming stripped 5 bases from V and 5 bases from J, with 10 bases between. The CDR3 spells CASSLQGHEQYF. Here the CDR3 DNA reads TGTGCCAGCAGCCTACAGGGACACGAGCAGTACTTC.

This clone has just one count. J is TRBJ2-7 and V is TRBV28, with 10 positions matching TRBD2. CDR1 is MDHEN, CDR2 SYDVKM, per germline. Trimming took 2 bases from V and 6 from J; bases not matched to a gene: 10. The CDR3 spans 16 residues. Here the CDR3 reads CASSLQWASGSSEQYF. The CDR3 region has the DNA TGTGCCAGCAGTTTACAATGGGCTAGCGGGAGCAGCGAGCAGTACTTC.

The chain uses TRBV6-4 and TRBJ2-1, with 8 bases that match TRBD2. Germline CDR1 reads MRHNA; CDR2 reads SNTAGT. V gave up 1 base and J gave up 7 bases; unmatched junction bases: 9. This CDR3 spans 16 amino acids. CDR3 coding DNA: TGTGCCAGCAGTGACTTAGGGAGCGGGAGAACGAATGAGCAGTTCTTC. As protein: CASSDLGSGRTNEQFF.

The CDR3 bases are TGTGCCAGCAGCTCCGGGACTAGCGGGGGGAAGACCCAGTACTTC. Translated, it gives CASSSGTSGGKTQYF. The chain is built from TRBV11-2 and TRBJ2-5; the match to TRBD2 covers 15 bases. CDR1 SGHAT and CDR2 FQNNGV come from the germline V gene. The CDR3 extends over 15 amino acids. V lost 4 bases and J lost 6; bases outside the gene matches: 3.

This chain links TRBV7-2 with TRBJ1-2, with unresolved D. The germline V and J ends were trimmed by 1 base and 7 bases, with 10 bases remaining between them. The CDR3 consists of 13 residues. Per germline, CDR1 SGHTA and CDR2 FQGNSA. The CDR3 is CASSLVREGGYTF. The CDR3 bases are TGTGCCAGCAGCTTAGTCCGGGAGGGTGGCTACACCTTC.

The rearrangement joins TRBV4-1 to TRBJ1-6; D ambiguous. The CDR3 loop spans 15 amino acids. In germline, CDR1 is MGHRA, CDR2 YSYEKL. V was shortened by 0 bases and J by 7 bases, with 10 bases between the two germline ends. The CDR3 DNA sequence: TGCGCCAGCAGCCAAGAGTCGCGGGCAAATTCACCCCTCCACTTT. This encodes CASSQESRANSPLHF.

The chain links TRBV5-5 to TRBJ1-2; D call uncertain. The germline V gene encodes CDR1 SGHKS and CDR2 YYEKEE (reference sequence). The CDR3 consists of 11 residues. V was pared by 2 bases and J by 7 bases, with 6 bases between. The CDR3 here is CASSLFRGYTF. The CDR3 coding sequence is TGTGCCAGCAGCTTATTTCGTGGCTACACCTTC.

The J gene is TRBJ2-1, the V gene TRBV9; TRBD2 is a possible D gene (5 bases). The CDR3 runs to 14 residues. Germline V CDR1 and CDR2: SGDLS, YYNGEE. Between the trimmed V and J ends, which lost 0 bases and 6 bases, there was a span of 10 bases. DNA of the CDR3: TGTGCCAGCAGCGTAGACGGGCGGGTCAATGAGCAGTTCTTC. This codes for CASSVDGRVNEQFF.

The chain couples TRBV7-2 to TRBJ1-2; D uncertain. This CDR3 comprises 15 residues. Looked up from germline, CDR1 is SGHTA and CDR2 is FQGNSA. V was clipped by 5 bases and J by 2 bases, with 15 bases between them. CDR3 DNA: TGTGCCAGCAGCCCTCAATTGATCAAAAACTATGGCTACACCTTC. It yields the protein CASSPQLIKNYGYTF.

This sequence joins TRBV28 and TRBJ2-3; weak D call: TRBD2 (6 bases). CDR1 is MDHEN, CDR2 SYDVKM, per germline. The ends were cut back, 8 bases at V and 1 base at J, with 10 bases in the middle. This CDR3 has 13 amino acids. This CDR3 is CASRWGGTDTQYF. The CDR3 coding sequence is TGTGCCAGCCGGTGGGGGGGCACAGATACGCAGTATTTT.

This clone turned up a few times. This sequence joins TRBV7-9 and TRBJ2-7; possibly TRBD2 for D (5 bases). Germline CDR1 SEHNR, CDR2 FQNEAQ (reference sequence). Trimming took 0 bases from V and 5 from J, leaving 11 bases between them. This CDR3 has 14 amino acids. As DNA, the CDR3 is TGTGCCAGCAGCTTAGCCGGGAAGGGCAACGAGCAGTACTTC. This translates into CASSLAGKGNEQYF.

The chain carries TRBV4-2 and TRBJ1-2; 8 nucleotides match TRBD1. Per germline, CDR1 LGHNA and CDR2 YNFKEQ. CDR3 length: 14 amino acids. V dropped 4 bases and J dropped 4; count of bases not matched to a gene: 5. The CDR3 DNA sequence: TGTGCCAGCAGCCCCAGGGGGCTTTCCTATGGCTACACCTTC. This encodes CASSPRGLSYGYTF.

The chain combines TRBV27 with TRBJ1-1, with 7 bases identical to TRBD1. Per the germline V gene, CDR1 is MNHEY and CDR2 is SMNVEV (reference sequence). The CDR3 covers 14 residues. Trimming cost V 4 bases and J 1 base; bases outside gene matches: 3. DNA for the CDR3: TGTGCCAGCAGTTCGACAGGGTGGAACACTGAAGCTTTCTTT. This codes for CASSSTGWNTEAFF.

The chain has TRBV6-1 and TRBJ1-1, with D hard to call. CDR3 size: 14 residues. CDR1 and CDR2 (germline): MNHNS, SASEGT. V was clipped by 1 base and J by 4 bases, with 10 bases between them. The CDR3 DNA reads as TGTGCCAGCAGTGAAGATTTGGAGGGCACTGAAGCTTTCTTT. Amino acids: CASSEDLEGTEAFF.

V and J are TRBV13 and TRBJ1-2; 10 bases align to TRBD1. Germline lookup yields CDR1 PRHDT and CDR2 FYEKMQ (reference sequence). V lost 5 bases and J lost 7; bases outside the gene matches: 7. CDR3 length: 14 residues. The CDR3 protein is CASSADRGRVGYTF. As DNA, the CDR3 is TGTGCCAGCAGCGCCGACAGGGGGCGGGTTGGCTACACCTTC.

The genes are TRBV19 and TRBJ1-1; D not resolved. This CDR3 comprises 15 residues. From germline, CDR1 is LNHDA and CDR2 SQIVND (reference sequence). Trimming pared 5 bases from V and 0 bases from J, leaving 13 bases between. CDR3 coding DNA: TGTGCCAGTAGTGACCGAGAATCTATGAACACTGAAGCTTTCTTT. This codes for CASSDRESMNTEAFF.